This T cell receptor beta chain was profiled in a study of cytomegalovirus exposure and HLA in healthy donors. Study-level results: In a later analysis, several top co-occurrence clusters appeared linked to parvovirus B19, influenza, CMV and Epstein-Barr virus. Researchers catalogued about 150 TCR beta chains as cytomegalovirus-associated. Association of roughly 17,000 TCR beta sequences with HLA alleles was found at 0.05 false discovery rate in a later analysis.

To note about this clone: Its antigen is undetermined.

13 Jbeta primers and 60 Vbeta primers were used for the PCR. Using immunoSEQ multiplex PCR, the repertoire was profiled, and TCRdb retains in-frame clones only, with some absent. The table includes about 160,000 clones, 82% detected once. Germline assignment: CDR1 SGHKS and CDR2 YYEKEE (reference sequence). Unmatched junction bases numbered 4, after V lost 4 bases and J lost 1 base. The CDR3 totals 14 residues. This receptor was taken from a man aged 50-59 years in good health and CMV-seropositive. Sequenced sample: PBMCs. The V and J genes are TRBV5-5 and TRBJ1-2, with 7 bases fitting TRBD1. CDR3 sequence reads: CASSRRDSNYGYTF. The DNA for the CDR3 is TGTGCCAGCAGCCGCCGGGACAGTAACTATGGCTACACCTTC.